Below are 8 T cell receptor beta chains sequenced from a single sample in a study of cytomegalovirus exposure and HLA in healthy donors. PCR amplification relied on 60 Vbeta primers (plus 13 Jbeta primers). Sequenced by immunoSEQ multiplex PCR; TCRdb stores in-frame clones only, minus some. In the table there are around 220,000 clones, less than 80% of which are singletons. The sequenced sample was PBMCs. These TCRs come from a girl aged 2 to 10 in good health and CMV-seronegative.

This clone turned up a few times. The V and J genes are TRBV4-2 and TRBJ2-1; the D is unclear. Germline-derived CDR1 and CDR2 are LGHNA and YNFKEQ. V dropped 0 bases and J dropped 6 bases, with 12 bases sitting between them. The CDR3 is made up of 15 amino acids. The CDR3 spells CASSQDLVLFNEQFF. The CDR3 DNA reads as TGTGCCAGCAGCCAAGACCTAGTACTTTTCAATGAGCAGTTCTTC.

The chain uses TRBV4-1 and TRBJ1-5; 10 bases agree with TRBD1. This CDR3 is built from 20 residues. V shed 0 bases and J 0 bases; nucleotides not matched to a gene: 11. Germline values: CDR1 MGHRA, CDR2 YSYEKL. CDR3 DNA: TGCGCCAGCAGCCAAGAGGCCGGGACAGGGGCCCTCTATAGCAATCAGCCCCAGCATTTT. Protein product: CASSQEAGTGALYSNQPQHF.

The V call is TRBV7-9, the J call TRBJ1-1; unclear D gene. The CDR3 loop spans 12 amino acids. The V end lost 6 bases, the J end lost 5 bases, and 10 bases lay between the germline ends. Germline V gives CDR1 SEHNR, CDR2 FQNEAQ (reference sequence). The CDR3 DNA follows: TGTGCCAGCAGTCCGAGGTCAACTGAAGCTTTCTTT. This encodes CASSPRSTEAFF.

This clone was picked up a small number of times. Distinct nucleotide sequences in the sample also encode this CDR3. The chain recombines TRBV19 with TRBJ1-4, with D tentatively TRBD1 (6 bases). This CDR3 comprises 14 residues. CDR1 is LNHDA, CDR2 SQIVND, per germline (reference sequence). Trimming took 4 bases from V and 0 from J, leaving 6 bases between them. CDR3 nucleotides: TGTGCCAGTAGTAGGACAGCAACTAATGAAAAACTGTTTTTT. It translates to CASSRTATNEKLFF.

This clone has more than one count but fewer than ten. The CDR3 spells CASSFLQGQGGNTIYF. CDR3 sequence (DNA): TGTGCCAGCAGCTTCCTTCAGGGGCAGGGAGGAAACACCATATATTTT. This sequence joins TRBV5-5 and TRBJ1-3; tentatively, D is TRBD1 (6 bases). The CDR3 runs 16 residues. CDR1 is SGHKS and CDR2 is YYEKEE in the germline V gene (reference sequence). The ends were cut back, 2 bases at V and 4 bases at J, with 16 bases in the middle.

This chain joins TRBV19 and TRBJ1-5; D is uncertain. Germline V gives CDR1 LNHDA, CDR2 SQIVND (reference sequence). V was cut by 6 bases and J by 4 bases, with 25 bases left in between. This CDR3 has 18 amino acids. Here the CDR3 DNA reads TGTGCCAGTAGACAAACCTCCGTTGTCCGGGTTAAAAATCAGCCCCAGCATTTT. Translated, it gives CASRQTSVVRVKNQPQHF.

V and J are TRBV5-1 and TRBJ2-1; TRBD1 might be the D (6 bases). The germline V gene encodes CDR1 SGHRS and CDR2 YFSETQ. V was clipped by 3 bases and J by 6 bases, with 7 bases between them. The CDR3 runs to 12 residues. The chain's CDR3 is CASSSQGNEQFF. The CDR3 DNA reads as TGCGCCAGCAGCTCACAGGGCAATGAGCAGTTCTTC.

V usage is TRBV19 and J usage is TRBJ2-3; 10 nucleotides align to TRBD2. Germline CDR1 is LNHDA and CDR2 is SQIVND (reference sequence). The CDR3 has 13 residues. The ends lost 6 bases at V and 6 bases at J; junction bases unmatched: 3. The chain's CDR3 is CASRGTSEDTQYF. CDR3 coding DNA: TGTGCCAGTAGAGGGACTAGCGAGGATACGCAGTATTTT.